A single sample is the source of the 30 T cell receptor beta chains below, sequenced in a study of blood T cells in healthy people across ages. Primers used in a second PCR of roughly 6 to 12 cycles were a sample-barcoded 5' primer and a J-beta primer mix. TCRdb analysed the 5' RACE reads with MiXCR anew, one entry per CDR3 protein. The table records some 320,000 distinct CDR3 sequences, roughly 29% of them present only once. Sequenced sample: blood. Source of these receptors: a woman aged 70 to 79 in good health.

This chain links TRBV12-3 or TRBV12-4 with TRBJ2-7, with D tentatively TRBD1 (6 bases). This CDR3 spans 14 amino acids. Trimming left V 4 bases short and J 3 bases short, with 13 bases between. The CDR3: CASSWAGQFYEQYF. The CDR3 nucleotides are TGTGCCAGCAGTTGGGCCGGACAGTTCTACGAGCAGTACTTC.

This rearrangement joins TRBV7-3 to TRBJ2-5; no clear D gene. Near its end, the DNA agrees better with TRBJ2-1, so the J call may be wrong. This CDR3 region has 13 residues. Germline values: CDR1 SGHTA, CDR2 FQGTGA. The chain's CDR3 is CASSINRVNEQFF. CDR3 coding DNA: TGTGCCAGCAGCATCAACAGAGTGAATGAGCAGTTCTTC.

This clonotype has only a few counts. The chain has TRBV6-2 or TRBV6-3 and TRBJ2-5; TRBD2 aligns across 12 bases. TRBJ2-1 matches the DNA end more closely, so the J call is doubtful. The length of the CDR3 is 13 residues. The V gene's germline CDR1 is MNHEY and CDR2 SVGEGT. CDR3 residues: CAIRTSGTNEQFF. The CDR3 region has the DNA TGTGCCATCCGGACTAGCGGGACCAATGAGCAGTTCTTC.

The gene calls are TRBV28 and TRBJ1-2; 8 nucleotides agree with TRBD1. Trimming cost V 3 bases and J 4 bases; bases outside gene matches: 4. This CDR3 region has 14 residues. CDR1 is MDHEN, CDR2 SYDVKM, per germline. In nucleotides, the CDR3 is TGTGCCAGCAGTTTCAACAGGGGGGCCTATGGCTACACCTTC. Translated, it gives CASSFNRGAYGYTF.

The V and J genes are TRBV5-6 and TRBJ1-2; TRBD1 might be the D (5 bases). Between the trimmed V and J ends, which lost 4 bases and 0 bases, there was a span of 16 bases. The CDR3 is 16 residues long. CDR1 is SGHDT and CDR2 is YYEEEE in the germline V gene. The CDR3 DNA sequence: TGTGCCAGCAGCATAAAAGGACAACCTACTAACTATGGCTACACCTTC. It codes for CASSIKGQPTNYGYTF.

The CDR3 sequence: CASILAGGSSARNEQYF. CDR3 bases: TGTGCCAGCATACTAGCGGGAGGATCCTCAGCGAGGAACGAGCAGTACTTC. The rearrangement joins TRBV6-2 or TRBV6-3 to TRBJ2-7; 12 nucleotides line up with TRBD2. V gave up 7 bases and J gave up 5 bases; unmatched junction bases: 15. Germline CDR1 is MNHEY and CDR2 is SVGEGT. This CDR3 is 17 amino acids long.

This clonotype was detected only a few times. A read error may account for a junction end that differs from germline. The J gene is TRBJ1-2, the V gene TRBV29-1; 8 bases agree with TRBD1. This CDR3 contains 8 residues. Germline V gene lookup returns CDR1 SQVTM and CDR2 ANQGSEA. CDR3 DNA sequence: TGCAGCGTTGAAGGGGACAGGTTC. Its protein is CSVEGDRF. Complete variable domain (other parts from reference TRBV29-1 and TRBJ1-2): SAVISQKPSRDICQRGTSLTIQCQVDSQVTMMFWYRQQPGQSLTLIATANQGSEATYESGFVIDKFPISRPNLTFSTLTVSNMSPEDSSIYLCSVEGDRFGSGTRLTVV.

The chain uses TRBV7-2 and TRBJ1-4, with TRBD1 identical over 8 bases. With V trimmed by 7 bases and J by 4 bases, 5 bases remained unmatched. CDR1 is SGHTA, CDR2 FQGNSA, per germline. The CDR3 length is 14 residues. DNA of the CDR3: TGTGCCAGCAAGAGAGGACAGGGTAATGAAAAACTGTTTTTT. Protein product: CASKRGQGNEKLFF.

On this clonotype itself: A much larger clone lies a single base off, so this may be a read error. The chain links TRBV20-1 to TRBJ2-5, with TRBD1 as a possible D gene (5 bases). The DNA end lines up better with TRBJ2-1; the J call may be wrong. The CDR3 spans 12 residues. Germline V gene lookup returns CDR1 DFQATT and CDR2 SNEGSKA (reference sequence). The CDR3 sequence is CSAGHLQETQFF. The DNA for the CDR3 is TGCAGTGCAGGACACCTCCAAGAGACCCAGTTCTTC.

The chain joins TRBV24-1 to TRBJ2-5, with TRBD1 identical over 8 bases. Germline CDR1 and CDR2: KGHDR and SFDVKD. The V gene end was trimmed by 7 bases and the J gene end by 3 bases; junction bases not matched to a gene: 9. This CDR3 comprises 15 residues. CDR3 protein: CATRAQGAVEETQYF. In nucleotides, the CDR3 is TGTGCCACCAGAGCGCAGGGGGCAGTGGAAGAGACCCAGTACTTC.

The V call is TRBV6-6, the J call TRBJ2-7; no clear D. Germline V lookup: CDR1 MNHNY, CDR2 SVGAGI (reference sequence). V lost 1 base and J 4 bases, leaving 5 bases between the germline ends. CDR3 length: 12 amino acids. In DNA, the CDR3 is TGTGCCAGCAGTTACTACCTTTACGAGCAGTACTTC. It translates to CASSYYLYEQYF.

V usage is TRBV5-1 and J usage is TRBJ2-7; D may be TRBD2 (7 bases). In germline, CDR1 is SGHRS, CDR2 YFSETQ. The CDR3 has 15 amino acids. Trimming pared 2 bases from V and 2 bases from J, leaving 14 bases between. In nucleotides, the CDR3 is TGCGCCAGCAGCTTCGGAGGGGGGGTGCCCTACGAGCAGTACTTC. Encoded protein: CASSFGGGVPYEQYF.

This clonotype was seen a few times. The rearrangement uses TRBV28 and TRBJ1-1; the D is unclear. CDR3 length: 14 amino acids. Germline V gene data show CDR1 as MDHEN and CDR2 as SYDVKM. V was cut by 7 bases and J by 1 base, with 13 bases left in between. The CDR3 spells CASILQRGNTEAFF. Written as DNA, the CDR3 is TGTGCCAGCATCCTACAACGGGGGAACACTGAAGCTTTCTTT.

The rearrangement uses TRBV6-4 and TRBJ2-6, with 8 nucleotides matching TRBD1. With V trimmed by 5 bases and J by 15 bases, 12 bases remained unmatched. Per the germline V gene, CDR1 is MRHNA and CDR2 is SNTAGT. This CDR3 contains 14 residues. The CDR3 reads CASSPDRATDALTF. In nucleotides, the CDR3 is TGTGCCAGCAGTCCGGACAGGGCGACCGACGCCCTGACTTTC.

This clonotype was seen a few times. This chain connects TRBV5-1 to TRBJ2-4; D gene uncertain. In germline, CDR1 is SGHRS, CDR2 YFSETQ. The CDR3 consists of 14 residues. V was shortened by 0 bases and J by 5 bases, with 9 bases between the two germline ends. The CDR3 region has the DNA TGCGCCAGCAGCTTGGCCATGGGTCAAAACATTCAGTACTTC. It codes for CASSLAMGQNIQYF.

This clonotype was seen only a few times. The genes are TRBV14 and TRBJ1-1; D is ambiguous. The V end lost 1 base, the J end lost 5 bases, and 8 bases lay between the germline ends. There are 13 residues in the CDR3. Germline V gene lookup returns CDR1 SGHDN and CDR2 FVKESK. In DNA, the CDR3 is TGTGCCAGCAGCCAAGTAGTTCAAACTGAAGCTTTCTTT. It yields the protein CASSQVVQTEAFF.

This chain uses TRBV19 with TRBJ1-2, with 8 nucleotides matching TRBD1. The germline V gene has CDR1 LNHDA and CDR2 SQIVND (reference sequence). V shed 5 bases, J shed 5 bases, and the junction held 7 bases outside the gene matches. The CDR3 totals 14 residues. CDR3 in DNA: TGTGCCAGTAGTGGGGGACAGGAGCAATATGGCTACACCTTC. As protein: CASSGGQEQYGYTF.

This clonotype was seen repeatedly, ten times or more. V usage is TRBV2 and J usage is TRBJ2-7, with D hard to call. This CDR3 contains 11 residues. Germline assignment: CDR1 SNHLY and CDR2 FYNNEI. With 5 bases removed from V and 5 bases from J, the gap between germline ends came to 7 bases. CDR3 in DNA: TGTGCCAGCAGTCCGCTTGACGAGCAGTACTTC. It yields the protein CASSPLDEQYF.

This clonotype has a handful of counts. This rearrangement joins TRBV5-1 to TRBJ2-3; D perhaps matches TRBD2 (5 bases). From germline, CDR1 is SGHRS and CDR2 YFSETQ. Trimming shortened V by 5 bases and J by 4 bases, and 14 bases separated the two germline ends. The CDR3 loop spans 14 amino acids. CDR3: CASRKRELADTQYF. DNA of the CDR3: TGCGCCAGCAGAAAGAGGGAGTTGGCAGATACGCAGTATTTT.

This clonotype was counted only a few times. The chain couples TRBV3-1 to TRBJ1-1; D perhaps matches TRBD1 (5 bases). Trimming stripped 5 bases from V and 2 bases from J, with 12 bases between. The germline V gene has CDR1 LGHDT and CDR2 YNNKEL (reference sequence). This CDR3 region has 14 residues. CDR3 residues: CASSSGTRNTEAFF. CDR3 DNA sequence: TGTGCCAGCAGCTCCGGGACTCGTAACACTGAAGCTTTCTTT.

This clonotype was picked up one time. CDR3 region: CASSQGWHTEAFF. The CDR3 DNA reads as TGCGCCAGCAGCCAAGGGTGGCACACTGAAGCTTTCTTT. The chain couples TRBV4-3 to TRBJ1-1, with D unclear. V was trimmed by 1 base and J by 3 bases, leaving 6 bases between them. This CDR3 comprises 13 residues. CDR1 and CDR2 (germline): LGHNA, YSLEER.

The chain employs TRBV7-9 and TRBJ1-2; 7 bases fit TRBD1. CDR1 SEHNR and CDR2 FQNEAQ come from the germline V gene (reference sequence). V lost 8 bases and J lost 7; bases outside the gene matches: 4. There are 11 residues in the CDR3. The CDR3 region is CASLTGLGYTF. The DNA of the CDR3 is TGTGCCAGCCTGACAGGGCTTGGCTACACCTTC.

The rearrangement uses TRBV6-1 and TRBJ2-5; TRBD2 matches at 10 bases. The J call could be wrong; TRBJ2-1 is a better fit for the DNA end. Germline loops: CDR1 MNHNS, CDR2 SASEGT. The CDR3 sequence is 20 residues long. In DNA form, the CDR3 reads TGTGCCAGCAGTCCGAAGTCGTCTAGCGGGAGTCTCGGGGTACGACATGAGCAGTTCTTC. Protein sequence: CASSPKSSSGSLGVRHEQFF.

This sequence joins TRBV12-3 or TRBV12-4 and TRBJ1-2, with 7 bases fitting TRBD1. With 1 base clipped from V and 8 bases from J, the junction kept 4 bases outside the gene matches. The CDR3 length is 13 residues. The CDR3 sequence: CASSLVQGYGYTF. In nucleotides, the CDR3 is TGTGCCAGCAGTTTAGTACAGGGGTACGGCTACACCTTC.

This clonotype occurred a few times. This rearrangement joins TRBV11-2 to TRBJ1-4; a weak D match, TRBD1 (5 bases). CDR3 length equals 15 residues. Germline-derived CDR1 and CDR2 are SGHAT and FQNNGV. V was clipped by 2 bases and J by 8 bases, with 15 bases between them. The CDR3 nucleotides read TGTGCCAGCAGCTTACAAAGACAGACGCGGGAAAAACTGTTTTTT. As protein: CASSLQRQTREKLFF. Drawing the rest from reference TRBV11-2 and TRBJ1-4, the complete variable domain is EAGVAQSPRYKIIEKRQSVAFWCNPISGHATLYWYQQILGQGPKLLIQFQNNGVVDDSQLPKDRFSAERLKGVDSTLKIQPAKLEDSAVYLCASSLQRQTREKLFFGSGTQLSVL.

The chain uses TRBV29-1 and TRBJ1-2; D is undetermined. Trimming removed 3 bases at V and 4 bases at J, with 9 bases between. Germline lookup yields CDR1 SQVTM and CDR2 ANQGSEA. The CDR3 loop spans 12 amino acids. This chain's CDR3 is CSVEGFGYGYTF. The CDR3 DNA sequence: TGCAGCGTTGAGGGGTTTGGCTATGGCTACACCTTC.

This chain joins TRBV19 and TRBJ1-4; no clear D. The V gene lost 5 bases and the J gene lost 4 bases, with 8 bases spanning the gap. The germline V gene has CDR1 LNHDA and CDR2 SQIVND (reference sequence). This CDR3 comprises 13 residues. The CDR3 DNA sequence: TGTGCCAGTAGTCCGTACAGTAATGAAAAACTGTTTTTT. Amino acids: CASSPYSNEKLFF. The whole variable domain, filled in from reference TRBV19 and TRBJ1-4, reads DGGITQSPKYLFRKEGQNVTLSCEQNLNHDAMYWYRQDPGQGLRLIYYSQIVNDFQKGDIAEGYSVSREKKESFPLTVTSAQKNPTAFYLCASSPYSNEKLFFGSGTQLSVL.

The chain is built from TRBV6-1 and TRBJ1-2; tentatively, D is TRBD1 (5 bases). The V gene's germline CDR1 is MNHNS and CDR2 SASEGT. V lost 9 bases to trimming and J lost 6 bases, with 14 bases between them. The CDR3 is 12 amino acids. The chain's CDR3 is CARREGTNGYTF. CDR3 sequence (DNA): TGTGCCAGAAGGGAGGGGACGAATGGCTACACCTTC.

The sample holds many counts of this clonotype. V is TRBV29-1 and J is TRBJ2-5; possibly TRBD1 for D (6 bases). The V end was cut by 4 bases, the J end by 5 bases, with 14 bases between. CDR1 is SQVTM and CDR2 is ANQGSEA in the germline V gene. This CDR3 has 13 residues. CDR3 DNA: TGCAGCGTTGGTTCTAGGGGGTCGGAGACCCAGTACTTC. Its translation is CSVGSRGSETQYF.

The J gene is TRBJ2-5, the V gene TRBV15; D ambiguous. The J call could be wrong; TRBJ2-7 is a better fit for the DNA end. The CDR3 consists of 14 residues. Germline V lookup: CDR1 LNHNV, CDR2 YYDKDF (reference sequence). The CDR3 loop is CATSRDRSSYEQYF. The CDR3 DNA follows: TGTGCCACCAGCAGAGACAGGAGTTCCTACGAGCAGTACTTC.